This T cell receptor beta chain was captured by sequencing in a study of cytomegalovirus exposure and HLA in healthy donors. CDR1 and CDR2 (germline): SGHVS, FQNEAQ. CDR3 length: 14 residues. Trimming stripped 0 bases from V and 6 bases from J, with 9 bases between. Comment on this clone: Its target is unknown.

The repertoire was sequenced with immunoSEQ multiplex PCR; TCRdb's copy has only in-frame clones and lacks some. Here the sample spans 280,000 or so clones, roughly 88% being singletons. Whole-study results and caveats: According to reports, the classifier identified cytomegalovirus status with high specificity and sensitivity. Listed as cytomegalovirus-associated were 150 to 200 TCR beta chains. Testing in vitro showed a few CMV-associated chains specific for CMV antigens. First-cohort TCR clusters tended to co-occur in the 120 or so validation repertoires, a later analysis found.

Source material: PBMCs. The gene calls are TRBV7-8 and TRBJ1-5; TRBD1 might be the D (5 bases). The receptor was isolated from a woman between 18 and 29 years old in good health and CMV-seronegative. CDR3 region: CASSLARVGQPQHF. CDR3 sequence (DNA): TGTGCCAGCAGCTTAGCCAGGGTCGGTCAGCCCCAGCATTTT.